This T cell receptor (beta chain) was recorded in a study of blood T cell repertoires in COVID-19. Overall study: The United States, Italy and Spain were the sources of the acute and convalescent COVID-19 samples. From T cells, B-cell-depleted T cells, or PBMCs came the material, which was cDNA or gDNA.

Source study methods: It was from reference gene primer amplification that nucleated cell counts were estimated. Some clones are missing from TCRdb's copy, which holds only in-frame ones; the method was immunoSEQ multiplex PCR. V, J and clone size reflect that table, while D and trimming were determined from the DNA. The sample has over 90,000 clones, around 86% seen once. CDR1 and CDR2 from the germline V gene are GTSNPN and SVGIG (reference sequence). This CDR3 has 13 residues. V lost 0 bases to trimming and J lost 1 base, with 6 bases between them. Sequencing was performed on peripheral blood. The gene calls are TRBV30 and TRBJ1-1, with D hard to call. This clonotype was obtained from a man aged 50-59 years with active or convalescent COVID-19. CDR3 coding DNA: TGTGCCTGGAGTGTCCAGGCGAACACTGAAGCTTTCTTT. Protein sequence: CAWSVQANTEAFF.